Included here is one T cell receptor (beta chain) sequence, with context. These data originate in a study of blood T cell repertoires in COVID-19. The length of the CDR3 is 16 residues. V dropped 5 bases and J dropped 0; count of bases not matched to a gene: 5. Germline V gene sequence: CDR1 MGHRA, CDR2 YSYEKL. Profiled with immunoSEQ multiplex PCR; TCRdb holds only in-frame clones, not every one. The sample lists fewer than 250,000 clones; more than 75% were seen once. The sample taken for sequencing was peripheral blood. V gene TRBV4-1 combines with J gene TRBJ1-5; 9 nucleotides agree with TRBD1. The origin of this receptor is a woman at least 80 years old with COVID-19, enrolled during active disease. The CDR3 region has the DNA TGCGCCAGCAGCGCGGGACAGGGTTATAGCAATCAGCCCCAGCATTTT. The encoded protein is CASSAGQGYSNQPQHF.